These 4 T cell receptor beta chains were sequenced from one sample in a study of spatial heterogeneity in lung cancer. TCRdb reanalysed the 5' RACE reads using MiXCR and keeps one entry per CDR3 protein. The table records around 110,000 distinct CDR3 sequences, about 12% of them present only once. Time point specified: blood at routine non-recurrence follow-up after resection. Material for sequencing was whole RNA from tumor, nontumor lung or frozen PBMC, left unsorted. The source was PBMCs, collected at follow-up. The receptors derive from a male donor with early-stage non-small cell lung cancer.

The rearrangement uses TRBV5-4 and TRBJ2-5; possible D gene TRBD2, 7 bases. The CDR3 consists of 14 residues. Per the germline V gene, CDR1 is SGHNT and CDR2 is YYREEE (reference sequence). V was shortened by 5 bases and J by 1 base, with 12 bases between the two germline ends. CDR3 in amino acids: CASRLGGPQETQYF. CDR3 nucleotides: TGTGCCAGCAGGCTCGGGGGGCCCCAAGAGACCCAGTACTTC. Full variable domain (missing parts from reference TRBV5-4 and TRBJ2-5): ETGVTQSPTHLIKTRGQQVTLRCSSQSGHNTVSWYQQALGQGPQFIFQYYREEENGRGNFPPRFSGLQFPNYSSELNVNALELDDSALYLCASRLGGPQETQYFGPGTRLLVL.

The V gene is TRBV20-1, the J gene TRBJ2-7; TRBD1 is a possible D gene (8 bases). V shed 2 bases and J shed 3 bases, with 17 bases lying between them. This CDR3 region has 15 residues. The V gene's germline CDR1 is DFQATT and CDR2 SNEGSKA (reference sequence). The CDR3 loop reads CSARPYRGGGYEQYF. Here the CDR3 DNA reads TGCAGTGCTAGACCCTACAGGGGGGGTGGCTACGAGCAGTACTTC.

CDR3: CASSTGVLNTEAFF. The CDR3 nucleotides read TGTGCCAGCAGTACAGGGGTCCTGAACACTGAAGCTTTCTTT. The chain combines TRBV2 with TRBJ1-1; 7 nucleotides agree with TRBD1. There are 14 residues in the CDR3. The germline V gene has CDR1 SNHLY and CDR2 FYNNEI. V was clipped by 5 bases and J by 0 bases; unmatched bases: 3.

This clonotype was recorded many times. The chain joins TRBV18 to TRBJ1-2, with D unresolved. Trimming stripped 2 bases from V and 6 bases from J, with 10 bases between. The CDR3 length is 13 residues. The germline gives CDR1 KGHSH, CDR2 LQKENI. The CDR3 DNA reads as TGTGCCAGCTCACCAGGGGAGATAGATGGCTACACCTTC. This sequence encodes CASSPGEIDGYTF.